This T cell receptor (beta chain) came from a study of response to subunit inactivated influenza vaccine. TCRdb fed the RT-PCR reads into MiXCR, producing one record per CDR3 protein. This table has under 550,000 distinct CDR3 sequences, 6% to 9% appearing once. This CDR3 spans 15 amino acids. This receptor was taken from a man aged 45-69 years who received an inactivated influenza vaccine. The chain links TRBV21-1 to TRBJ1-4; the D call in the table, TRBD1, was not verified against the DNA. TRBV21-1 corresponds to a pseudogene. Sequenced here: PBMCs from blood, sampled 23 months after vaccination. Here the CDR3 reads CASPGNTGGGEKLFF. DNA of the CDR3: TGTGCCAGCCCCGGCAATACAGGGGGAGGTGAAAAACTGTTTTTT.